A single sample gave rise to the 20 T cell receptor beta chains below, sequenced in a study of blood T cell repertoires in COVID-19. Data came from immunoSEQ multiplex PCR; TCRdb stores just in-frame clones and leaves some out. The sample carries 200,000 to 250,000 clones, roughly nine tenths recorded once. The sample consisted of peripheral blood. These receptors all come from a man aged 60 to 69 who had recovered from COVID-19.

This rearrangement joins TRBV19 to TRBJ2-7; TRBD2 agrees at 9 bases. V lost 6 bases, J lost 6 bases, and 9 bases stayed unmatched. The CDR3 covers 14 residues. CDR1 is LNHDA and CDR2 is SQIVND in the germline V gene (reference sequence). CDR3 DNA sequence: TGTGCCAGTAGCCTACTAGCGGGTCCCAGCGAGCAGTACTTC. Protein sequence: CASSLLAGPSEQYF. Based on the CDR3 plus reference TRBV19 and TRBJ2-7, the full variable domain is DGGITQSPKYLFRKEGQNVTLSCEQNLNHDAMYWYRQDPGQGLRLIYYSQIVNDFQKGDIAEGYSVSREKKESFPLTVTSAQKNPTAFYLCASSLLAGPSEQYFGPGTRLTVT.

V is TRBV3-1 (or the pseudogene TRBV3-2) and J is TRBJ2-1; 10 bases are shared with TRBD2. The CDR3 is 14 amino acids. Germline-derived CDR1 and CDR2 are LGHDT and YNNKEL (reference sequence). The V and J ends lost 8 bases and 7 bases, in that order; junction bases with no gene match: 8. This CDR3 is CASAPGLALNEQFF. The CDR3 bases are TGTGCCAGCGCCCCGGGACTAGCGTTGAATGAGCAGTTCTTC.

This clone was seen only a few times. The rearrangement links TRBV12-5 to TRBJ1-4, with unresolved D. The CDR3 totals 13 residues. Trimming took off 0 bases at V and 8 bases at J, with 7 bases between the two ends. Germline V CDR1 and CDR2: LGHNT, FRNRAP. The CDR3 protein is CASGLVLGEKLFF. For the CDR3, the DNA is TGTGCTAGTGGTTTGGTACTAGGAGAAAAACTGTTTTTT.

The rearrangement uses TRBV29-1 and TRBJ2-7, with a tentative D call TRBD1 (5 bases). With 6 bases removed from V and 5 bases from J, the gap between germline ends came to 26 bases. The CDR3 loop spans 16 amino acids. Germline lookup yields CDR1 SQVTM and CDR2 ANQGSEA. The DNA for the CDR3 is TGCAGCGTGAAGACCCCACAGGCCTCTTTTCCTAACGAGCAGTACTTC. Translated, it gives CSVKTPQASFPNEQYF.

This clone appeared once. The chain joins TRBV3-1 (or the pseudogene TRBV3-2) to TRBJ1-4, with D tentatively TRBD1 (6 bases). Germline V CDR1 and CDR2: LGHDT, YNNKEL (reference sequence). This CDR3 region has 18 residues. Trimming removed 0 bases at V and 7 bases at J, with 21 bases between. The CDR3, as DNA: TGTGCCAGCAGCCAAGAAGACCCTAGGGCAGGGGCGGGTGAAAAACTGTTTTTT. The encoded protein is CASSQEDPRAGAGEKLFF.

V is TRBV5-1 and J is TRBJ2-1, with a tentative D call TRBD1 (6 bases). Germline V gene data show CDR1 as SGHRS and CDR2 as YFSETQ. CDR3 length equals 15 residues. V lost 0 bases and J lost 4, with 11 bases in between. The CDR3 spells CASSLVGALYNEQFF. In DNA, the CDR3 is TGCGCCAGCAGCTTGGTGGGGGCTCTTTACAATGAGCAGTTCTTC.

J is TRBJ2-5 and V is TRBV7-6; D unresolved. V lost 5 bases to trimming and J lost 0 bases, with 10 bases between them. Germline CDR1 is SGHVS and CDR2 is FNYEAQ. There are 14 residues in the CDR3. CDR3 bases: TGTGCCAGCAGCCTCACAGAGTACCAAGAGACCCAGTACTTC. This codes for CASSLTEYQETQYF.

The chain is built from TRBV18 and TRBJ1-3; unclear D gene. Trimming pared 2 bases from V and 7 bases from J, leaving 9 bases between. Per the germline V gene, CDR1 is KGHSH and CDR2 is LQKENI. The CDR3 is made up of 13 amino acids. The CDR3: CASSPGRTNTIYF. CDR3 nucleotides: TGTGCCAGCTCACCAGGCAGGACTAACACCATATATTTT.

As for this clone: The same CDR3 can be traced to other DNA sequences in this sample. This chain joins TRBV18 and TRBJ2-7; TRBD1 matches 8 bases. Trimming took 3 bases from V and 4 from J; bases not matched to a gene: 5. CDR1 is KGHSH and CDR2 is LQKENI in the germline V gene. The CDR3 has 14 amino acids. CDR3 sequence: CASSPPTGAYEQYF. CDR3 bases: TGTGCCAGCTCACCGCCGACAGGGGCGTACGAGCAGTACTTC.

The chain uses TRBV30 and TRBJ1-4; TRBD1 matches 7 bases. The CDR3 runs 15 residues. J gave up 4 bases and V 3 bases, and 8 bases lay outside the gene matches. Germline CDR1 reads GTSNPN; CDR2 reads SVGIG (reference sequence). CDR3 DNA: TGTGCCTGGAGCCGAAACAGGGGACTTAATGAAAAACTGTTTTTT. Translating gives CAWSRNRGLNEKLFF.

This chain links TRBV7-2 with TRBJ2-7; tentatively, D is TRBD2 (5 bases). The ends were cut back, 0 bases at V and 7 bases at J, with 13 bases in the middle. Germline V lookup: CDR1 SGHTA, CDR2 FQGNSA. The CDR3 has 14 residues. CDR3 DNA sequence: TGTGCCAGCAGCTTAGCGAGGGAACTCGGTGAGCAGTACTTC. Protein: CASSLARELGEQYF.

V is TRBV11-3 and J is TRBJ1-2, with 7 positions matching TRBD1. The germline gives CDR1 SGHNT, CDR2 YENEEA. The CDR3 covers 16 residues. V was pared by 1 base and J by 4 bases, with 9 bases of the junction left unmatched. The CDR3 bases are TGTGCCAGCAGCTTAGTGGACCAACAGGGGCCCTATGGCTACACCTTC. Translated: CASSLVDQQGPYGYTF.

The V gene is TRBV7-9, the J gene TRBJ2-3; D is perhaps TRBD1 (6 bases). Per the germline V gene, CDR1 is SEHNR and CDR2 is FQNEAQ (reference sequence). Trimming stripped 1 base from V and 2 bases from J, with 10 bases between. The CDR3 length is 15 residues. Here the CDR3 reads CASSLGQGLTDTQYF. In DNA form, the CDR3 reads TGTGCCAGCAGCTTAGGGCAGGGGCTCACAGATACGCAGTATTTT.

The chain carries TRBV19 and TRBJ2-1; 8 bases match TRBD1. The germline gives CDR1 LNHDA, CDR2 SQIVND (reference sequence). The CDR3 spans 15 residues. Trimming cost V 3 bases and J 4 bases; bases outside gene matches: 5. The CDR3 DNA reads TGTGCCAGTAGTATCCGGGGACAGGTTTACAATGAGCAGTTCTTC. Translating gives CASSIRGQVYNEQFF.

The rearrangement uses TRBV28 and TRBJ2-2; TRBD2 matches 13 bases. From germline, CDR1 is MDHEN and CDR2 SYDVKM. The CDR3 runs 16 residues. Trimming removed 7 bases from V and 7 bases from J; junction bases left unmatched: 9. The CDR3 region is CASTGLAGVRGGELFF. For the CDR3, the DNA is TGTGCCAGCACCGGACTAGCGGGAGTACGTGGCGGGGAGCTGTTTTTT.

J is TRBJ2-7 and V is TRBV30, with D uncertain. CDR1 is GTSNPN and CDR2 is SVGIG in the germline V gene (reference sequence). The CDR3 spans 13 residues. Between the trimmed V and J ends, which lost 3 bases and 3 bases, there was a span of 12 bases. The DNA for the CDR3 is TGTGCCTGGAGAGAACCGGGTCGCTACGAGCAGTACTTC. This translates into CAWREPGRYEQYF.

The chain links TRBV4-1 to TRBJ2-1; TRBD2 matches 15 bases. CDR3 size: 17 residues. Germline CDR1 is MGHRA and CDR2 is YSYEKL. Losses at the gene ends were 4 bases for V and 7 bases for J; bases not matched to a gene: 8. The chain's CDR3 is CASSRGLAGGSYNEQFF. The CDR3 region has the DNA TGCGCCAGCAGCCGGGGACTAGCGGGGGGCTCTTATAATGAGCAGTTCTTC.

J is TRBJ2-7 and V is TRBV5-4, with 7 bases identical to TRBD1. The CDR3 runs 15 residues. Germline V gives CDR1 SGHNT, CDR2 YYREEE (reference sequence). Unmatched junction bases numbered 9, after V lost 4 bases and J lost 2 bases. The chain's CDR3 is CASSTRQGRTYEQYF. Here the CDR3 DNA reads TGTGCCAGCAGCACCAGACAGGGAAGAACCTACGAGCAGTACTTC.

The chain has TRBV10-3 and TRBJ2-2, with TRBD2 identical over 8 bases. Germline values: CDR1 ENHRY, CDR2 SYGVKD. The CDR3 has 14 residues. The ends lost 6 bases at V and 7 bases at J; junction bases unmatched: 7. The chain's CDR3 is CAIRNGGADGELFF. As DNA, the CDR3 is TGTGCCATCAGGAACGGGGGGGCCGACGGGGAGCTGTTTTTT.

The V call is TRBV6-5, the J call TRBJ2-5; 9 bases map to TRBD1. Germline V lookup: CDR1 MNHEY, CDR2 SVGAGI. J was trimmed by 4 bases and V by 0 bases; bases with no gene match: 6. The CDR3 sequence is 16 residues long. The CDR3 nucleotides read TGTGCCAGCAGTTACTCCGGACAGGGGAGGCCAGAGACCCAGTACTTC. Encoded protein: CASSYSGQGRPETQYF.